This TCR beta chain is drawn from a study of shared T cell receptors in the human thymus. Using immunoSEQ multiplex PCR, the repertoire was profiled, and TCRdb retains in-frame clones only, with some absent. The sample has about 540,000 clones, more than 75% seen once. Only a few counts were recorded for this clone. The trim removed 3 bases at V and 2 bases at J, leaving 7 bases unmatched. CDR1 and CDR2 (germline): SGHTA, FQGNSA. The CDR3 loop spans 16 amino acids. These data were also reused for a study on human thymus T cells. This second study notes: Donors were healthy Finnish infants having corrective surgery for congenital heart defects. Resections from corrective heart surgery provided thymus tissue. What appeared biased in thymic and blood repertoires was the usage of V and J genes. Related research described thymic repertoires that were highly overlapping among unrelated individuals.

The sample comprised thymocytes. The TCR originated in a boy in the first two years of life with a congenital heart defect. The rearrangement uses TRBV7-2 and TRBJ2-7; TRBD2 matches at 10 bases. In nucleotides, the CDR3 is TGTGCCAGCAGCTTCTTCCCGGGACTAGCGACCTACGAGCAGTACTTC. Encoded protein: CASSFFPGLATYEQYF.